This T cell receptor (beta chain) stems from a study of cytomegalovirus exposure and HLA in healthy donors. The study's findings and limits: Highly shared variants forming one cluster were likely a sequencing artifact.

A note on this clone: What it recognizes is unknown.

Germline lookup yields CDR1 SGHTA and CDR2 FQGNSA. The CDR3 loop spans 15 amino acids. Trimming removed 3 bases from V and 4 bases from J, with 14 bases in between. The PCR contained 60 Vbeta and 13 Jbeta primers. TCRdb's table, derived via immunoSEQ multiplex PCR, lists solely in-frame clones and lacks some. The data contain under 150,000 clones, roughly four fifths of them singletons. The chain couples TRBV7-2 to TRBJ2-3, with a possible D match to TRBD1 (5 bases). Sequencing used PBMCs. This TCR derives from a woman between 40 and 50 years old in good health and CMV-seronegative. CDR3 in amino acids: CASSLVWQGSDTQYF. In DNA, the CDR3 is TGTGCCAGCAGCTTGGTTTGGCAGGGATCAGATACGCAGTATTTT.